The rows below give T cell receptor beta chains drawn from one sample of a study of response to subunit inactivated influenza vaccine. TCRdb fed the RT-PCR reads into MiXCR, producing one record per CDR3 protein. Among about 540,000 distinct CDR3 sequences listed, around a quarter were seen once. These data also formed part of another study, on T cells expressing NK-cell markers.

Material: CD4+ T cells sorted from PBMCs, obtained approximately 13 days after vaccination. These receptor sequences come from a man aged 50-59 years who received an inactivated influenza vaccine. The CDR3 runs from the conserved cysteine through the conserved F or W. The D gene is left open where the match is weak. Some rows have no size entry. The others give once, few or many, or a class for an expanded clone.

j_call v_call clone_size d_call cdr3_aa cdr3_nt
TRBJ2-1 TRBV12-3/TRBV12-4 many NA CASSQQGNEQFF TGTGCCAGCAGTCAGCAGGGGAATGAGCAGTTCTTC
TRBJ2-2 TRBV12-3/TRBV12-4 many NA CASSLGLGNTGELFF TGTGCCAGCAGTTTAGGCCTAGGGAACACCGGGGAGCTGTTTTTT
TRBJ2-7 TRBV25-1 few TRBD2 CASSALGLASSYEQYF TGTGCCAGCAGTGCCCTCGGACTAGCGAGTTCCTACGAGCAGTACTTC
TRBJ2-7 TRBV6-5 once NA CASSYQQTRPSAYEQYF TGTGCCAGCAGTTACCAACAGACTAGGCCCTCTGCCTACGAGCAGTACTTC
TRBJ1-1 TRBV6-2/TRBV6-3 few TRBD1 CASSRIGTEYTEAFF TGTGCCAGCAGTCGAATAGGGACAGAATACACTGAAGCTTTCTTT
TRBJ2-1 TRBV27 NA NA CASSLVAGPSYNEQFF TGTGCCAGCAGTTTAGTGGCAGGGCCTTCCTACAATGAGCAGTTCTTC
TRBJ2-4 TRBV4-1 few NA CASSQEFSGFQYF TGCGCCAGCAGCCAAGAGTTTTCAGGGTTTCAGTACTTC
TRBJ2-7 TRBV2 many NA CASSDGGLLSYEQYF TGTGCCAGCAGTGACGGCGGACTCCTGTCCTACGAGCAGTACTTC
TRBJ1-1 TRBV7-2 NA NA CASSLAAGSKGSTEAFF TGTGCCAGCAGCTTAGCGGCAGGCTCCAAGGGAAGCACTGAAGCTTTCTTT
TRBJ2-3 TRBV4-1 NA NA CASSQATGNTQYF TGCGCCAGCAGCCAGGCAACAGGGAATACGCAGTATTTT
TRBJ2-2 TRBV5-4 few TRBD1 CASSSRGGFDTGELFF TGTGCCAGCAGCTCGAGAGGGGGCTTCGACACCGGGGAGCTGTTTTTT
TRBJ2-7 TRBV7-2 NA NA CASSLGVGGTYEQYF TGTGCCAGCAGCTTGGGGGTTGGAGGGACCTACGAGCAGTACTTC
TRBJ1-1 TRBV10-3 NA NA CAIMSQGNTEAFF TGTGCCATCATGTCCCAGGGGAACACTGAAGCTTTCTTT
TRBJ1-4 TRBV2 many NA CASTITAQNEKLFF TGTGCCAGCACAATCACGGCGCAAAATGAAAAACTGTTTTTT
TRBJ1-1 TRBV20-1 few NA CSARQNTEAFF TGCAGTGCCAGGCAGAACACTGAAGCTTTCTTT